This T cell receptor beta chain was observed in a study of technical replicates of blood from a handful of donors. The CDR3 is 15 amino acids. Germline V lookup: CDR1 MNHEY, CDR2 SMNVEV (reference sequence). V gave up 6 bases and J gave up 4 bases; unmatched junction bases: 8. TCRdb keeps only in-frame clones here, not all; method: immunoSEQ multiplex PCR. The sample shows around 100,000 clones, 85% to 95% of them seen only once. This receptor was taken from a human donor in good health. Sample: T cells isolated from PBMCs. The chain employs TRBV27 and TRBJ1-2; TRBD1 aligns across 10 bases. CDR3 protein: CASSWGDRGSYGYTF. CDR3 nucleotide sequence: TGTGCCAGCAGCTGGGGGGACAGGGGAAGCTATGGCTACACCTTC.